This is a list of T cell receptor beta chains from one sample in a study of blood T cells in healthy people across ages. One entry per CDR3 protein, called by TCRdb with MiXCR from the 5' RACE reads. Of approximately 830,000 distinct CDR3 sequences in the sample, less than 80% are singletons; the top ten hold 28%. Sequencing was carried out using blood. These receptors all stem from a man aged 30 to 39 in good health. The CDR3 runs from the conserved cysteine through the conserved F or W. A D gene is named only where the DNA matches it firmly. Clone size appears in some rows only: once, few, many, or a class for an expanded clone.

clone size | CDR3 length | J gene | D gene | V gene | CDR3 DNA | CDR3 protein
. | 13 | TRBJ2-1 | . | TRBV12-3/TRBV12-4 | TGTGCCAGCAGTTTTGGGGATTTGGATGAGCAGTTCTTC | CASSFGDLDEQFF
. | 12 | TRBJ1-2 | . | TRBV12-3/TRBV12-4 | TGTGCCAGCAGCCCTCTGAGGGCGGGCTACACCTTC | CASSPLRAGYTF
. | 13 | TRBJ2-5 | . | TRBV6-1 | TGTGCCAGCAGTGACAGACGTCCTAGTGAGCAGTACTTC | CASSDRRPSEQYF
few | 16 | TRBJ2-3 | TRBD2 | TRBV12-3/TRBV12-4 | TGTGCCAGCGGCTCACAAGCGGGGGGCCGAGGAGATACGCAGTATTTT | CASGSQAGGRGDTQYF
few | 16 | TRBJ2-4 | TRBD1 | TRBV20-1 | TGCAGTGCTAGGAACACCCAGGGGGCAGCCAAAAACATTCAGTACTTC | CSARNTQGAAKNIQYF
. | 16 | TRBJ2-5 | . | TRBV13 | TGTGCCAGCAGCCGACGGACTGGCGGGAACCAAGAGACCCAGTACTTC | CASSRRTGGNQETQYF
. | 15 | TRBJ1-1 | TRBD1 | TRBV27 | TGTGCCAGCAGTTTGACGGACAGGATGAACACTGAAGCTTTCTTT | CASSLTDRMNTEAFF
. | 14 | TRBJ2-3 | . | TRBV5-6 | TGTGCCAGCAGCTTGGTATATCAGACAGATACGCAGTATTTT | CASSLVYQTDTQYF
. | 15 | TRBJ2-5 | TRBD1 | TRBV12-3/TRBV12-4 | TGTGCCAGCAGTCGACACACCGGGACAGGCGAGACCCAGTACTTC | CASSRHTGTGETQYF
. | 16 | TRBJ2-1 | TRBD1 | TRBV5-1 | TGCGCCAGCGGTAAGCGGCCGGGACAGGCCAACAATGAGCAGTTCTTC | CASGKRPGQANNEQFF
. | 15 | TRBJ2-5 | TRBD2 | TRBV28 | TGTGCCAGCAGTCCTAGCGGGGGCTGGTTGGGGACCCAGTACTTC | CASSPSGGWLGTQYF
. | 16 | TRBJ2-3 | . | TRBV14 | TGTGCCAGCAGCCCCCGGTCGAGGGTCAGGGGAGATACGCAGTATTTT | CASSPRSRVRGDTQYF
. | 15 | TRBJ2-3 | TRBD1 | TRBV18 | TGTGCCAGCTCACCAACCGACAGGGGCACAGATACGCAGTATTTT | CASSPTDRGTDTQYF
. | 13 | TRBJ2-7 | . | TRBV2 | TGTGCCAGCAAAACCGGCCTTAGTTACGAGCAGTACTTC | CASKTGLSYEQYF
. | 13 | TRBJ2-1 | . | TRBV6-1 | TGTGCCAGCAGTGAATATGTGGGCAATGAGCAGTTCTTC | CASSEYVGNEQFF
. | 12 | TRBJ2-1 | . | TRBV3-1 | TGTGCCAGCAGCATTCGGACACCTGAGCAGTTCTTC | CASSIRTPEQFF
. | 14 | TRBJ2-3 | TRBD2 | TRBV5-1 | TGCGCCAGCACCCTCGGGACTAGCGGGGGGCGCCAGTATTTT | CASTLGTSGGRQYF
. | 14 | TRBJ2-5 | . | TRBV7-2 | TGTGCCAGCACCCACAGGGCCCTAGGGGAGACCCAGTACTTC | CASTHRALGETQYF
. | 15 | TRBJ2-1 | . | TRBV5-1 | TGCGCCAGCCGCCTGGTCTCTAGTAGCTACAATGAGCAGTTCTTC | CASRLVSSSYNEQFF
. | 15 | TRBJ2-5 | . | TRBV7-7 | TGTGCTAGCAGCTTAGGGCAGGGCGGTGGCGAGACCCAGTACTTC | CASSLGQGGGETQYF
. | 15 | TRBJ2-1 | TRBD2 | TRBV9 | TGTGCCAGCAGCGCGAGCGGGGGCCCGTACAATGAGCAGTTCTTC | CASSASGGPYNEQFF
. | 13 | TRBJ1-1 | . | TRBV10-3 | TGTGTCATCAGTGAGAAGGGTAACACTGAAGCTTTCTTT | CVISEKGNTEAFF
. | 14 | TRBJ2-4 | . | TRBV7-2 | TGTGCCAGCAGTCCCGACAGGACCTGGGGCATTCAGTACTTC | CASSPDRTWGIQYF
once | 14 | TRBJ2-1 | . | TRBV25-1 | TGTGCCGGCAGAGACGACTACCGTTACAATGAGCAGTTCTTC | CAGRDDYRYNEQFF
. | 13 | TRBJ1-2 | . | TRBV12-3/TRBV12-4 | TGTGCCAGCAGTTTTCAGGGTTCCGGCGGCTACACCTTC | CASSFQGSGGYTF
. | 15 | TRBJ2-1 | . | TRBV6-2/TRBV6-3 | TGTGCCAGCAGTTACGTATTAGACTCCTACAATGAGCAGTTCTTC | CASSYVLDSYNEQFF
. | 15 | TRBJ2-4 | . | TRBV5-1 | TGCGCCAGCAGCGACCCCCGTATGGACAGAAACATTCAGTACTTC | CASSDPRMDRNIQYF
. | 13 | TRBJ2-7 | . | TRBV7-2 | TGTGCCGGCAGCTTAGTCGCCTCCTACGAGCAGTACTTC | CAGSLVASYEQYF
. | 16 | TRBJ2-1 | . | TRBV5-1 | TGCGCCAGCAGCTTGGTCCCAAGGGGCTCCTACAATGAGCAGTTCTTC | CASSLVPRGSYNEQFF
few | 14 | TRBJ1-6 | . | TRBV12-3/TRBV12-4 | TGTGCCAGCAGTTTAGGGGGCGCAGATTCACCCCTCCACTTT | CASSLGGADSPLHF
. | 13 | TRBJ1-1 | . | TRBV24-1 | TGTGCCACCAGTGAGGAACCGAACACTGAAGCTTTCTTT | CATSEEPNTEAFF
. | 14 | TRBJ2-7 | TRBD1 | TRBV14 | TGTGCCAGCAGCCGCCGGACAGGGTATACGGAGCAGTACTTC | CASSRRTGYTEQYF